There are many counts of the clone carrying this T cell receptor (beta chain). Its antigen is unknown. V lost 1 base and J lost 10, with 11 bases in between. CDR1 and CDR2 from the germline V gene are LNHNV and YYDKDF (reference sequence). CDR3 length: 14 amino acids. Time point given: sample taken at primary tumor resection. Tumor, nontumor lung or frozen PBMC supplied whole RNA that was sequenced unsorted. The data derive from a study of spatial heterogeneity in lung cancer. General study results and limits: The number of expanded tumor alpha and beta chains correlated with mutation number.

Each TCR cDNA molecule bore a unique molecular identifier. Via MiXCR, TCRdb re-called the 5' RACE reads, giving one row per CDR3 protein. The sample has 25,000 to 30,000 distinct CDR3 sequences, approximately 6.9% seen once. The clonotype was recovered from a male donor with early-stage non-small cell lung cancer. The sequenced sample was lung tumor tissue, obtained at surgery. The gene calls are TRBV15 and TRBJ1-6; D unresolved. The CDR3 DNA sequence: TGTGCCACCAGCAGAGCCATTTCGGGGTCACCCCTCCACTTT. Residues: CATSRAISGSPLHF.